The sample holds a few counts of the clone carrying this T cell receptor beta chain. Other DNA sequences of this sample code for an identical CDR3. The V end was cut by 3 bases, the J end by 5 bases, with 10 bases between. This CDR3 spans 13 amino acids. The sample originates from a study of control samples from healthy donors and cancer patients. Sequenced by immunoSEQ multiplex PCR; TCRdb stores in-frame clones only, minus some. The data show some 120,000 clones, around 86% seen once. The specimen was blood. This sequence originates from a man between 35 and 55 years old in good health. The chain combines TRBV12-3 or TRBV12-4 with TRBJ1-2; D is possibly TRBD1 (5 bases). CDR3 residues: CASSLGGRYGYTF. As DNA, the CDR3 is TGTGCCAGCAGTTTGGGGGGACGGTATGGCTACACCTTC.